A selection of T cell receptor beta chains follows, all from one sample in a study of T cell changes during pregnancy in multiple sclerosis. Using immunoSEQ multiplex PCR, the repertoire was profiled, and TCRdb retains in-frame clones only, with some absent. This table has around 45,000 clones, 75% to 95% appearing once. The sample consisted of CD4+ T cells from peripheral blood mononuclear cells, taken in the second trimester of pregnancy. The origin of the receptors is a female donor in good health, enrolled as a control in a pregnancy study. The CDR3 runs from the conserved cysteine through the conserved F or W. The D gene is left open where the match is weak.

V,J,length,D,CDR3,DNA
TRBV7-9,TRBJ2-7,16,-,CASSPGRQVSSYEQYF,TGTGCCAGCAGCCCAGGAAGGCAGGTCTCATCCTACGAGCAGTACTTC
TRBV4-2,TRBJ2-7,15,TRBD1,CASSQPTGATSEQYF,TGTGCCAGCAGCCAACCGACAGGGGCAACCTCCGAGCAGTACTTC
TRBV19,TRBJ2-2,14,TRBD1,CASSIGTDTGELFF,TGTGCCAGTAGTATTGGGACAGACACCGGGGAGCTGTTTTTT
TRBV7-3,TRBJ1-5,16,-,CASSPQRRDCNQPQHF,TGTGCCAGCAGCCCCCAAAGGAGGGATTGCAATCAGCCCCAGCATTTT
TRBV11-2,TRBJ1-6,15,-,CASSLEYGGNSPLHF,TGTGCCAGCAGCTTAGAGTACGGGGGGAATTCACCCCTCCACTTT
TRBV6-1,TRBJ1-5,17,-,CASSETEWEGRTWPQHF,TGTGCCAGCAGTGAAACCGAGTGGGAGGGGAGGACGTGGCCCCAGCATTTT
TRBV7-2,TRBJ1-4,15,TRBD1,CASSLGGQGDEKLFF,TGTGCCAGCAGCTTAGGGGGACAGGGGGATGAAAAACTGTTTTTT
TRBV4-3,TRBJ2-5,16,TRBD1,CASSQDMGQGQETQYF,TGCGCCAGCAGCCAAGACATGGGACAGGGACAAGAGACCCAGTACTTC
TRBV29-1,TRBJ2-5,12,-,CSVVRVQETQYF,TGCAGCGTCGTTCGGGTTCAAGAGACCCAGTACTTC
TRBV9,TRBJ2-1,15,TRBD1,CASSMSGTGGNEQFF,TGTGCCAGCAGCATGTCCGGGACAGGGGGGAATGAGCAGTTCTTC
TRBV9,TRBJ2-5,16,TRBD1,CASSVGGTGVGETQYF,TGTGCCAGCAGCGTAGGGGGGACAGGGGTGGGGGAGACCCAGTACTTC
TRBV30,TRBJ1-2,12,TRBD1,CAWGQGVNGYTF,TGTGCCTGGGGACAGGGCGTAAATGGCTACACCTTC
TRBV7-8,TRBJ1-4,19,-,CASSLEYSRGTATNEKLFF,TGTGCCAGCAGCTTAGAATACTCGCGGGGGACTGCAACTAATGAAAAACTGTTTTTT
TRBV7-8,TRBJ2-1,15,-,CASSLKDYPTNEQFF,TGTGCCAGCAGCTTAAAGGACTACCCTACCAATGAGCAGTTCTTC
TRBV4-1,TRBJ2-1,16,TRBD1,CASSQGDRGNDNEQFF,TGCGCCAGCAGCCAAGGGGACAGGGGTAATGACAATGAGCAGTTCTTC
TRBV19,TRBJ2-1,15,TRBD2,CASSPGLAGHNEQFF,TGTGCCAGTAGTCCTGGACTAGCGGGCCACAATGAGCAGTTCTTC
TRBV20-1,TRBJ2-1,11,-,CSARILREQFF,TGCAGTGCTAGAATCCTTAGAGAGCAGTTCTTC